Listed below are T cell receptor beta chains from one sample, sequenced in a study of blood T cell repertoires in COVID-19. Profiling relied on immunoSEQ multiplex PCR, and the TCRdb table lists in-frame clones only, not all of them. The sample gives 50,000 or so clones, about 90% of which show up once; roughly 6% is in the top ten. Source material: peripheral blood. The source is a man aged 65 to 79 with active COVID-19. Each CDR3 is given with its conserved first and last residue. The order of the fields is CDR3 length, clone size, J gene, D gene, V gene, CDR3 protein, CDR3 DNA. A D gene is named only where the DNA matches it firmly. Clone size is not always given. Where it is, it says once, few, many or a class for expanded clones.

15 | NA | TRBJ1-1 | TRBD1 | TRBV23-1 | CASSQSTGGKIEAFF | TGCGCCAGCAGTCAATCCACAGGGGGTAAGATTGAAGCTTTCTTT
13 | NA | TRBJ2-7 | TRBD1 | TRBV5-8 | CASSFGQDYEQYF | TGTGCCAGCAGCTTTGGACAGGACTACGAGCAGTACTTC
16 | NA | TRBJ1-1 | TRBD1 | TRBV6-4 | CASSPSRGARRTEAFF | TGTGCCAGCAGCCCAAGCAGGGGGGCGAGGCGCACTGAAGCTTTCTTT
13 | NA | TRBJ1-2 | NA | TRBV3-1/TRBV3-2 | CASSPGGSGGYTF | TGTGCCAGCAGCCCCGGGGGGTCTGGGGGCTACACCTTC
14 | NA | TRBJ1-2 | NA | TRBV7-9 | CASSSGEGQSGYTF | TGTGCCAGCAGCTCGGGGGAGGGGCAGTCGGGCTACACCTTC
17 | NA | TRBJ2-5 | TRBD2 | TRBV18 | CASSPQELAGDLETQYF | TGTGCCAGCTCACCTCAGGAATTGGCGGGGGACCTTGAGACCCAGTACTTC
16 | once | TRBJ2-2 | TRBD1 | TRBV5-1 | CASSWTGTGFTGELFF | TGCGCCAGCAGTTGGACCGGGACAGGGTTCACCGGGGAGCTGTTTTTT
15 | NA | TRBJ2-3 | NA | TRBV11-3 | CASSLGDRPIDTQYF | TGTGCCAGCAGCTTAGGTGACAGGCCTATAGATACGCAGTATTTT
14 | once | TRBJ2-3 | NA | TRBV30 | CAWSVQGRTDTQYF | TGTGCCTGGAGTGTACAGGGTCGCACAGATACGCAGTATTTT
17 | NA | TRBJ2-1 | NA | TRBV27 | CASSLSGRGQPYNEQFF | TGTGCCAGCAGTTTATCGGGTAGGGGACAACCCTACAATGAGCAGTTCTTC
19 | NA | TRBJ2-7 | NA | TRBV21-1 | CASSNGGTGPNKNAYEQYF | TGTGCCAGCAGCAACGGAGGGACAGGCCCCAATAAAAACGCCTACGAGCAGTACTTC